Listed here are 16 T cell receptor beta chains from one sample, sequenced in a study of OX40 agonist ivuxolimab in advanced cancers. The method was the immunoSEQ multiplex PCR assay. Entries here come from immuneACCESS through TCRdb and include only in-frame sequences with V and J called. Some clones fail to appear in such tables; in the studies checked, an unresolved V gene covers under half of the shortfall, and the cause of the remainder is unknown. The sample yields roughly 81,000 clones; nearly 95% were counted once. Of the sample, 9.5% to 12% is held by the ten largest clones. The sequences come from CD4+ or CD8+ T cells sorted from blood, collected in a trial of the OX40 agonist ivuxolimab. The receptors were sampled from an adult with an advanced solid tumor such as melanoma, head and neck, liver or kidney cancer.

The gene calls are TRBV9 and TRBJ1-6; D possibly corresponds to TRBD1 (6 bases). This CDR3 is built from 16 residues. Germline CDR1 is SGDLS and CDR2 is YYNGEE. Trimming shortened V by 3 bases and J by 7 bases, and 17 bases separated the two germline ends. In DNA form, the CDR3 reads TGTGCCAGCAGCGCCTGGTCCAGGGGAGAGAATTCACCCCTCCACTTT. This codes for CASSAWSRGENSPLHF.

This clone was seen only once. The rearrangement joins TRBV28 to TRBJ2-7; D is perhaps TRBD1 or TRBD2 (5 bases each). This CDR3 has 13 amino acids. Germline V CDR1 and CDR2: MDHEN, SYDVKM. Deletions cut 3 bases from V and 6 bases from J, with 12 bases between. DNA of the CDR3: TGTGCCAGCAGTTTCTTTCCAGGGAGCGAGCAGTACTTC. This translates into CASSFFPGSEQYF.

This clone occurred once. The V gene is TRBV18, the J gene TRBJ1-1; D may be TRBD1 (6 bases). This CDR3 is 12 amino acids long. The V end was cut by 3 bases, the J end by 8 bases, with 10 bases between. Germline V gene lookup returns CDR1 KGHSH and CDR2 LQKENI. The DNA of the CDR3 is TGTGCCAGCTCACCCGCGACAGGAGAAGCTTTCTTT. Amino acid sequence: CASSPATGEAFF.

CDR3 coding DNA: TGCAGCGTTGGGGACCCCCTAACGGAGACCCAGTACTTC. This sequence encodes CSVGDPLTETQYF. This rearrangement joins TRBV29-1 to TRBJ2-5; tentatively, D is TRBD1 or TRBD2 (5 bases each). CDR1 is SQVTM, CDR2 ANQGSEA, per germline. The length of the CDR3 is 13 residues. With 4 bases removed from V and 5 bases from J, the gap between germline ends came to 14 bases.

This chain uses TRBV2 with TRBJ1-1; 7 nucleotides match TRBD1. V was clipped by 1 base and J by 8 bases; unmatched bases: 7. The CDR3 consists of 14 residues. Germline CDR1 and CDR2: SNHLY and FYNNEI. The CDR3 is CASSEEYGTVEAFF. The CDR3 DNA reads TGTGCCAGCAGTGAAGAGTACGGGACAGTCGAAGCTTTCTTT.

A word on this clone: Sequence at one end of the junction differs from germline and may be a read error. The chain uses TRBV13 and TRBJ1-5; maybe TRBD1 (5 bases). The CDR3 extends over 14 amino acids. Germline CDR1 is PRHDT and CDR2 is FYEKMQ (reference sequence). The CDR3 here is CASSLGQGSQPQHF. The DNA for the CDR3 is TGTGCCAGCAGCCTAGGCCAGGGTTCCCAGCCCCAGCATTTT. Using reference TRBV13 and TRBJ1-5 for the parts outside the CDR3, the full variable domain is AAGVIQSPRHLIKEKRETATLKCYPIPRHDTVYWYQQGPGQDPQFLISFYEKMQSDKGSIPDRFSAQQFSDYHSELNMSSLELGDSALYFCASSLGQGSQPQHFGDGTRLSIL.

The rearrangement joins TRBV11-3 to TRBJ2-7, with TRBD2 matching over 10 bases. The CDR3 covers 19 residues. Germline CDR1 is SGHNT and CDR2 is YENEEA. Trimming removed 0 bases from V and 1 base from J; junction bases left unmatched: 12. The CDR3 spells CASSLDVRLAGVRSYEQYF. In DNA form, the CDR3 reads TGTGCCAGCAGCTTAGACGTTAGGCTAGCGGGAGTCCGATCCTACGAGCAGTACTTC. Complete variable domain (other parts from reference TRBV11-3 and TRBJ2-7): EAGVVQSPRYKIIEKKQPVAFWCNPISGHNTLYWYLQNLGQGPELLIRYENEEAVDDSQLPKDRFSAERLKGVDSTLKIQPAELGDSAVYLCASSLDVRLAGVRSYEQYFGPGTRLTVT.

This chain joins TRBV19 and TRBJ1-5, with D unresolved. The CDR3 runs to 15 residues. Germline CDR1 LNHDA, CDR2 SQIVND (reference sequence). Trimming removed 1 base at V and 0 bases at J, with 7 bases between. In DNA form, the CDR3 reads TGTGCCAGTAGTATAGTGGGATATAGCAATCAGCCCCAGCATTTT. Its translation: CASSIVGYSNQPQHF.

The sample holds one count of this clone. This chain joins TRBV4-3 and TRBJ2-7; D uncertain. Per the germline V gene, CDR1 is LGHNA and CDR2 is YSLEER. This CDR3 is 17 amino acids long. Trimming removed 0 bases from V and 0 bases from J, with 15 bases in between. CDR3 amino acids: CASSQEASPIVSYEQYF. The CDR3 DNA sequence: TGCGCCAGCAGCCAAGAAGCCAGTCCGATCGTCTCCTACGAGCAGTACTTC.

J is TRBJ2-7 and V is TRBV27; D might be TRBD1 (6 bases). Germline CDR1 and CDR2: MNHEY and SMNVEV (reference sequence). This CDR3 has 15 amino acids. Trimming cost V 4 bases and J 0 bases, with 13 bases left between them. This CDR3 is CASSSPSTGSYEQYF. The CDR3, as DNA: TGTGCCAGCAGTTCACCTTCGACAGGCTCCTACGAGCAGTACTTC.

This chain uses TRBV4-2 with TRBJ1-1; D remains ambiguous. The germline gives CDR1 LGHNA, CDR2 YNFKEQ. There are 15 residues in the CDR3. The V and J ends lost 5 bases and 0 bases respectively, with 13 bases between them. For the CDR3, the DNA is TGTGCCAGCAGCTTAGAGGGAGGGATGAACACTGAAGCTTTCTTT. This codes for CASSLEGGMNTEAFF.

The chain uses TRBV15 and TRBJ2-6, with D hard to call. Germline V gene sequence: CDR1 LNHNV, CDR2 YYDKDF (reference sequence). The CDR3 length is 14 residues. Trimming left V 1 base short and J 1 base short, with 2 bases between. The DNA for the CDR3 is TGTGCCACCAGCAGAGCATCTGGGGCCAACGTCCTGACTTTC. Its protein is CATSRASGANVLTF.

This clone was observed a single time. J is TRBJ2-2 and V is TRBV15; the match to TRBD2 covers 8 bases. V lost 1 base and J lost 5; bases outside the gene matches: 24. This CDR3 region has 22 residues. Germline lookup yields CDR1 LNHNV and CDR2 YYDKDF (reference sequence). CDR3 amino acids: CATSRAPREDSGVGWGTGELFF. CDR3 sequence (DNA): TGTGCCACCAGCAGAGCGCCCAGGGAAGATAGCGGGGTTGGGTGGGGAACCGGGGAGCTGTTTTTT. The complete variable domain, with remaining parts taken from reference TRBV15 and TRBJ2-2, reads DAMVIQNPRYQVTQFGKPVTLSCSQTLNHNVMYWYQQKSSQAPKLLFHYYDKDFNNEADTPDNFQSRRPNTSFCFLDIRSPGLGDTAMYLCATSRAPREDSGVGWGTGELFFGEGSRLTVL.

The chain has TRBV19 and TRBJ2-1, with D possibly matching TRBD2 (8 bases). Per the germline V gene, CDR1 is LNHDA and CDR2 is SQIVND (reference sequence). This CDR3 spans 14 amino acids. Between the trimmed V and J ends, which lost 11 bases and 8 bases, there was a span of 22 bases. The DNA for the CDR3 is TGTGCCGCTCAGGGGGGAGGACTAGCCCATGAGCAGTTCTTC. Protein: CAAQGGGLAHEQFF.

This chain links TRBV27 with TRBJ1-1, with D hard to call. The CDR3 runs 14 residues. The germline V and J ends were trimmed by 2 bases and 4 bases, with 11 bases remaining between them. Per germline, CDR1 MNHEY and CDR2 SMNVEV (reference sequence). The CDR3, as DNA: TGTGCCAGCAGTTTAGATGGGCTTAGCACTGAAGCTTTCTTT. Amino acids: CASSLDGLSTEAFF.

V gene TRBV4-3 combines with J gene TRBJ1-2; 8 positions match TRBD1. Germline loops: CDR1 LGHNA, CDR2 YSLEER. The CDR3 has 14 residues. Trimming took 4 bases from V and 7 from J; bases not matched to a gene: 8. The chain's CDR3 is CASSPGPGGSGYTF. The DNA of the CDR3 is TGCGCCAGCAGCCCGGGGCCAGGGGGCAGTGGCTACACCTTC.